The source of this T cell receptor beta chain is a study of cytomegalovirus exposure and HLA in healthy donors. The PCR was carried out with 60 Vbeta primers and 13 Jbeta primers. Only in-frame clones appear in the TCRdb table, and some are missing; sequencing was by immunoSEQ multiplex PCR. The table has around 110,000 clones, around 65% seen once. This clone occurred a few times. Its specificity is unknown. General observations from the study: A list of around 160 TCR beta chains associated with cytomegalovirus was given.

CDR3 length: 10 amino acids. Germline CDR1 GTSNPN, CDR2 SVGIG (reference sequence). V lost 1 base and J 11 bases, leaving 8 bases between the germline ends. The V and J genes are TRBV30 and TRBJ2-5, with D perhaps TRBD2 (6 bases). The sample comprised PBMCs. This clonotype originated in a man aged 18 to 30 in good health and CMV-seronegative. The CDR3: CAWSDREQYF. The DNA of the CDR3 is TGTGCCTGGAGTGACCGGGAGCAGTACTTC.